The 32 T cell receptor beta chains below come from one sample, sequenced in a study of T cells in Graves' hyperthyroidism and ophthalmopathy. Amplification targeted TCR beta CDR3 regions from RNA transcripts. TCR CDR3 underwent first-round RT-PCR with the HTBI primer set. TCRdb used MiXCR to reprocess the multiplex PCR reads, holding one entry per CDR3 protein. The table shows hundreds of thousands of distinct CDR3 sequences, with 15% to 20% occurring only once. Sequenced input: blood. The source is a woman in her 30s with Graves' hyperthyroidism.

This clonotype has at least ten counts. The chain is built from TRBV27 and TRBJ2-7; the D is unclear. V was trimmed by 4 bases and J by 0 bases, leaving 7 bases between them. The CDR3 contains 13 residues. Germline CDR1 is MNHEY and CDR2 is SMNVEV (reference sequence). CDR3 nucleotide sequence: TGTGCCAGCAGTTCCTTGAGCTCCTACGAGCAGTACTTC. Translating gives CASSSLSSYEQYF.

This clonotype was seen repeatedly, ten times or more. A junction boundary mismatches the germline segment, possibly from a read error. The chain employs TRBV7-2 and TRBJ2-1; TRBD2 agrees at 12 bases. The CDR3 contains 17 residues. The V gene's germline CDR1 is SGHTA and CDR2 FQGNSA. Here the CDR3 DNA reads TGTGCCAGCAGCTCCGCTAGCGGGAGGGCCTCCCACAATGAGCAGTTCTTC. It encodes CASSSASGRASHNEQFF. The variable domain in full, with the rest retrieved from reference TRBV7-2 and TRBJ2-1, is GAGVSQSPSNKVTEKGKDVELRCDPISGHTALYWYRQSLGQGLEFLIYFQGNSAPDKSGLPSDRFSAERTGGSVSTLTIQRTQQEDSAVYLCASSSASGRASHNEQFFGPGTRLTVL.

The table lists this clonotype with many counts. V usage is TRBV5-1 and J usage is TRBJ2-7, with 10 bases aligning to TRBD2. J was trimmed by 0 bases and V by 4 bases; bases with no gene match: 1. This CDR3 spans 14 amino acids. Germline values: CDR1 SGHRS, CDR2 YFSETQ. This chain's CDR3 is CASSPSGGSYEQYF. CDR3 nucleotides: TGCGCCAGCAGCCCTAGCGGGGGCTCCTACGAGCAGTACTTC. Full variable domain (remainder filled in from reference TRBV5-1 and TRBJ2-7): KAGVTQTPRYLIKTRGQQVTLSCSPISGHRSVSWYQQTPGQGLQFLFEYFSETQRNKGNFPGRFSGRQFSNSRSEMNVSTLELGDSALYLCASSPSGGSYEQYFGPGTRLTVT.

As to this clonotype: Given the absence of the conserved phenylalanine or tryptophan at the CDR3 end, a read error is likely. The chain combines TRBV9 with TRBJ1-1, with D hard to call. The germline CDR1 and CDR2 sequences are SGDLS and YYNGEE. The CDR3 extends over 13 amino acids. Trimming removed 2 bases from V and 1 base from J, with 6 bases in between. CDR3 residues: CASSVTGNTEAFL. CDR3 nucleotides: TGTGCCAGCAGCGTGACCGGGAACACTGAAGCTTTCCTT.

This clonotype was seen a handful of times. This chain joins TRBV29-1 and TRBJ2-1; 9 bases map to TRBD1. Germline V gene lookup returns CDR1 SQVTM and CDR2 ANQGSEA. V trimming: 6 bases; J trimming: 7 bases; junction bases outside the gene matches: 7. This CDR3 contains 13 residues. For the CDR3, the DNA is TGCAGCGTCTACGGGGGACAGGGTAATGAGCAGTTCTTC. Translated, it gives CSVYGGQGNEQFF.

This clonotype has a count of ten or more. CDR3 nucleotide sequence: TGTGCCAGCAGACTGACACAGGGGCCCGGGGAGCTGTTTTTT. Amino acid sequence: CASRLTQGPGELFF. This sequence joins TRBV28 and TRBJ2-2, with 7 nucleotides matching TRBD1. The CDR3 is 14 amino acids. CDR1 and CDR2 (germline): MDHEN, SYDVKM. V trimming: 6 bases; J trimming: 6 bases; junction bases outside the gene matches: 7.

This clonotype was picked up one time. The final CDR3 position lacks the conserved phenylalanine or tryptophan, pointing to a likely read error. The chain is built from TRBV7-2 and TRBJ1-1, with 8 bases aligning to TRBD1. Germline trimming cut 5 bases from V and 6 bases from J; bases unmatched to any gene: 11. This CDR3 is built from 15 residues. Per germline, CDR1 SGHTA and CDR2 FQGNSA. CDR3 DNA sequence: TGTGCCAGCAGCCTAGTGACAGGGGTTGACTCTGAAGCTTTCTTG. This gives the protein CASSLVTGVDSEAFL.

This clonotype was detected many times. The CDR3 loop is CSVEPHWTSGRALTDTQYF. The CDR3, as DNA: TGCAGCGTTGAGCCACACTGGACTAGCGGGAGGGCCCTCACAGATACGCAGTATTTT. The J gene is TRBJ2-3, the V gene TRBV29-1; 15 bases map to TRBD2. CDR3 length: 19 amino acids. Germline V CDR1 and CDR2: SQVTM, ANQGSEA. Unmatched junction bases numbered 12, after V lost 3 bases and J lost 2 bases.

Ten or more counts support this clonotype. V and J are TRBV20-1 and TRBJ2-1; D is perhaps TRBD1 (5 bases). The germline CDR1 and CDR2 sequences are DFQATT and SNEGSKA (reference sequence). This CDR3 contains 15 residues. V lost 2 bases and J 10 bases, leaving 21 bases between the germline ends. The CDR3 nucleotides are TGCAGTGCTAGAAATTTCAGGGTGGAGAGTGACGAGCAGTTCTTC. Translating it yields CSARNFRVESDEQFF.

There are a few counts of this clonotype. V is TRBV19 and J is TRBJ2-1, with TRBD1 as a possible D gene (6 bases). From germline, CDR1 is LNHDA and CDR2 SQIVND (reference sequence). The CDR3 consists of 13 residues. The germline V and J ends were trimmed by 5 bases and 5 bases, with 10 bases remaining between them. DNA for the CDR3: TGTGCCAGTAGTGGGCAGGGGAACAATGAGCAGTTCTTC. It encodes CASSGQGNNEQFF.

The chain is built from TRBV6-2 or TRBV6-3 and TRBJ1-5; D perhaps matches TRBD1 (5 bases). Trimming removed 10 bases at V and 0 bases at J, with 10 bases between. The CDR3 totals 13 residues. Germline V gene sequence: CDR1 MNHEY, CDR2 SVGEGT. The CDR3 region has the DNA TGTGCCACGCTGCAGGGTAGCAATCAGCCCCAGCATTTT. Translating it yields CATLQGSNQPQHF.

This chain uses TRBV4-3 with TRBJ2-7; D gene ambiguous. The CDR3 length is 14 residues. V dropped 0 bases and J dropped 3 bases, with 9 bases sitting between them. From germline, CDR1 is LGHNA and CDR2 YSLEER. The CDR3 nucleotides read TGCGCCAGCAGCCAAGAGCTAGGGTACTACGAGCAGTACTTC. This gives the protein CASSQELGYYEQYF.

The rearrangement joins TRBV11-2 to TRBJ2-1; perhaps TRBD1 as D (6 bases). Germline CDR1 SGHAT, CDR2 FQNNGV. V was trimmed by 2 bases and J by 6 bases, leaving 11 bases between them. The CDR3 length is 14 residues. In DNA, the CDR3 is TGTGCCAGCAGCTTAAAAACAGGGAGCAATGAGCAGTTCTTC. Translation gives CASSLKTGSNEQFF.

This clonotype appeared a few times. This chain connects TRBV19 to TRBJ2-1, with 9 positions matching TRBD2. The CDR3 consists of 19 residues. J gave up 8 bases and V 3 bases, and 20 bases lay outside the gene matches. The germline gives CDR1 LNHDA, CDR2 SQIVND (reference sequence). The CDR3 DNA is TGTGCCAGTAGTATGGGAATAGCGGGAGCACCCTCTCCTGGCCATGAGCAGTTCTTC. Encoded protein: CASSMGIAGAPSPGHEQFF.

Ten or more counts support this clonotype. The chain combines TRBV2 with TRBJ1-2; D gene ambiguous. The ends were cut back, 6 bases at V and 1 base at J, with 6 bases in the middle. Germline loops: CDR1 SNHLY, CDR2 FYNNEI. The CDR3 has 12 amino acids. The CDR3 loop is CASRRGNYGYTF. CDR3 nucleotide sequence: TGTGCCAGCAGGCGGGGTAACTATGGCTACACCTTC. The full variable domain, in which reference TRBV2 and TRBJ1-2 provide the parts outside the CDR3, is EPEVTQTPSHQVTQMGQEVILRCVPISNHLYFYWYRQILGQKVEFLVSFYNNEISEKSEIFDDQFSVERPDGSNFTLKIRSTKLEDSAMYFCASRRGNYGYTFGSGTRLTVV.

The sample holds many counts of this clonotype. Here the CDR3 reads CSANRAPTDTQYF. CDR3 coding DNA: TGCAGTGCTAACAGGGCCCCCACAGATACGCAGTATTTT. J is TRBJ2-3 and V is TRBV20-1, with D maybe TRBD1 (6 bases). Germline assignment: CDR1 DFQATT and CDR2 SNEGSKA (reference sequence). Trimming removed 4 bases from V and 2 bases from J, with 10 bases in between. CDR3 length: 13 residues.

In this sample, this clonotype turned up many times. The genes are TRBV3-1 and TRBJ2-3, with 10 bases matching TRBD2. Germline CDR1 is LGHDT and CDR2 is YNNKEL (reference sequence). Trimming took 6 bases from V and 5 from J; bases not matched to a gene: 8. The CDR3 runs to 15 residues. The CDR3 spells CASSLLPSGRDTQYF. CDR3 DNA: TGTGCCAGCAGTCTGCTCCCTAGCGGGAGAGATACGCAGTATTTT.

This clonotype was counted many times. The CDR3 protein is CSATTRLEVAKNIQYF. For the CDR3, the DNA is TGCAGTGCTACCACCCGACTAGAGGTAGCCAAAAACATTCAGTACTTC. The gene calls are TRBV20-1 and TRBJ2-4, with D perhaps matching TRBD2 (6 bases). Trimming took 4 bases from V and 0 from J, leaving 16 bases between them. Germline V CDR1 and CDR2: DFQATT, SNEGSKA (reference sequence). The length of the CDR3 is 16 residues.

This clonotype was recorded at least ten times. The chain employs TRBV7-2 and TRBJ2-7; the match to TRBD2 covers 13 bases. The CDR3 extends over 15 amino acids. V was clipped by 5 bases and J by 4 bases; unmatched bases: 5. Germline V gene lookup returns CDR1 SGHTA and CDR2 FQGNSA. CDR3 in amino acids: CASSPGLAGTYEQYF. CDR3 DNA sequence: TGTGCCAGCAGCCCGGGACTAGCGGGAACGTACGAGCAGTACTTC.

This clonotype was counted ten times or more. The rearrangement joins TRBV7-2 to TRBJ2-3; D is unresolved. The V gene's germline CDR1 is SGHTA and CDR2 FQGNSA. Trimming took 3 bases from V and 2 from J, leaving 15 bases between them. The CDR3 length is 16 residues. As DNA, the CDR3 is TGTGCCAGCAGCTTTTTCGATTGGGATGACACAGATACGCAGTATTTT. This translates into CASSFFDWDDTDTQYF.

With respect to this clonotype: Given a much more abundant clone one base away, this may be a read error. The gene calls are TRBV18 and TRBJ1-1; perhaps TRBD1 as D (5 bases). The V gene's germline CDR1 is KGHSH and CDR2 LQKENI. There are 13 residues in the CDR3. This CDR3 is CASTLTEKTEASF. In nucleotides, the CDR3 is TGTGCCAGCACCCTGACAGAAAAGACTGAAGCTTCCTTT. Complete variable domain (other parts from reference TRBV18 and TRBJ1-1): NAGVMQNPRHLVRRRGQEARLRCSPMKGHSHVYWYRQLPEEGLKFMVYLQKENIIDESGMPKERFSAEFPKEGPSILRIQQVVRGDSAAYFCASTLTEKTEASFGQGTRLTVV.

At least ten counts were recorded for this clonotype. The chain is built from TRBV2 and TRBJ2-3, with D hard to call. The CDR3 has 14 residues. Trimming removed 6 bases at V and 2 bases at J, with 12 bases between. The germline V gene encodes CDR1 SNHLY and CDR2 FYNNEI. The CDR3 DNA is TGTGCCAGCAGACCCACCGGTCCCACAGATACGCAGTATTTT. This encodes CASRPTGPTDTQYF. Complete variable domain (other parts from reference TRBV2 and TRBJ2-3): EPEVTQTPSHQVTQMGQEVILRCVPISNHLYFYWYRQILGQKVEFLVSFYNNEISEKSEIFDDQFSVERPDGSNFTLKIRSTKLEDSAMYFCASRPTGPTDTQYFGPGTRLTVL.

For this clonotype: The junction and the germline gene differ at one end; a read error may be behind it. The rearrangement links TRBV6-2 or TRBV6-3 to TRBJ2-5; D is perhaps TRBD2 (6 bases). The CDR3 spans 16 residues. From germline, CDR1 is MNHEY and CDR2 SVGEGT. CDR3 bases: TGTGCCAGCACCGGGTCGGGGGTCGGGGTCCAAAAGACCCAGTACTTC. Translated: CASTGSGVGVQKTQYF.

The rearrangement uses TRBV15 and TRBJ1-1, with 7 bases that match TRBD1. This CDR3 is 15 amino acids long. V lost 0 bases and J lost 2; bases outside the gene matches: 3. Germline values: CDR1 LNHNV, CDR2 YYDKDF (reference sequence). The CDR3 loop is CATSRDGTANTEAFF. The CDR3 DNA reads TGTGCCACCAGCAGAGATGGGACAGCAAACACTGAAGCTTTCTTT. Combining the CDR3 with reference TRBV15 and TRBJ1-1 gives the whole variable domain DAMVIQNPRYQVTQFGKPVTLSCSQTLNHNVMYWYQQKSSQAPKLLFHYYDKDFNNEADTPDNFQSRRPNTSFCFLDIRSPGLGDTAMYLCATSRDGTANTEAFFGQGTRLTVV.

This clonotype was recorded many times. The CDR3: CASSLTGTVYGYTF. The CDR3, as DNA: TGCGCCAGCAGCTTAACCGGGACGGTCTATGGCTACACCTTC. The rearrangement links TRBV5-1 to TRBJ1-2, with D possibly matching TRBD1 (5 bases). CDR1 is SGHRS, CDR2 YFSETQ, per germline. The V and J ends lost 2 bases and 4 bases respectively, with 12 bases between them. The length of the CDR3 is 14 residues.

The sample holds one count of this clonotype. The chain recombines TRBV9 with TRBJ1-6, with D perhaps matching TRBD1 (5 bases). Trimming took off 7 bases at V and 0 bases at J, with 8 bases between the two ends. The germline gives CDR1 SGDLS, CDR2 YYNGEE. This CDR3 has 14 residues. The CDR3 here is CASGGYSYNSPLHF. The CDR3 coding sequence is TGTGCCAGCGGGGGTTACTCCTATAATTCACCCCTCCACTTT.

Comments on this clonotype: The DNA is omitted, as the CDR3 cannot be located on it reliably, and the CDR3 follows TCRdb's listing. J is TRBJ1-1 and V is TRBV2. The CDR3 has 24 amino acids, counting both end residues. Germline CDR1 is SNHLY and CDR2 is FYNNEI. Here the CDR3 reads CASSGVRDYGYTFGSGTMNTEAFF.

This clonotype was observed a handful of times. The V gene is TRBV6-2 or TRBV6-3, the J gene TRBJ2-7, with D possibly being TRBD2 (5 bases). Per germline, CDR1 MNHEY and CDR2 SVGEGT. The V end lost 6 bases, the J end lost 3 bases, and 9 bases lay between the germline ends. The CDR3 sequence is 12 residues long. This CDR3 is CASSYGVYEQYF. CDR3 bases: TGTGCCAGCAGCTACGGGGTCTACGAGCAGTACTTC.

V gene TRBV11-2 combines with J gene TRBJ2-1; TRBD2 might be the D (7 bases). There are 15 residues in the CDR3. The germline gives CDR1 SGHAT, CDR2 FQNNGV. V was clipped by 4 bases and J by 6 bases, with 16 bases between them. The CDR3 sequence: CASSSGLGGGNEQFF. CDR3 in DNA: TGTGCCAGCAGCTCCGGACTAGGGGGAGGCAATGAGCAGTTCTTC.

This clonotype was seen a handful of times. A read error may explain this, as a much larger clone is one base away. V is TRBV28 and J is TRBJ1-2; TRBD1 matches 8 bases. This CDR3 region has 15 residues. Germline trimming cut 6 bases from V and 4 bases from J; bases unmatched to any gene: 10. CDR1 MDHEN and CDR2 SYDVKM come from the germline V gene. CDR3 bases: TGTGCCAGCAGACCTGGACAGGGTCTTAGCTATGGCTACACCTTC. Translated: CASRPGQGLSYGYTF.

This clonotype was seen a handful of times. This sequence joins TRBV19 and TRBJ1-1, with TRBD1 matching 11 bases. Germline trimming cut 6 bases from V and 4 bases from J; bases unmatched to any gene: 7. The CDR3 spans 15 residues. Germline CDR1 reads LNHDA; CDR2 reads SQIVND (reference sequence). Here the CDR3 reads CASRTTGTGGTEAFF. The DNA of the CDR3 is TGTGCCAGTAGAACCACCGGGACAGGGGGCACTGAAGCTTTCTTT.

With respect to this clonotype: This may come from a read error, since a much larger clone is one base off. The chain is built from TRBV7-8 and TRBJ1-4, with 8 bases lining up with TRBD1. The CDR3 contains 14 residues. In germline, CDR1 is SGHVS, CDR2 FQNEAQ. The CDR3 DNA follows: TGTGCCAGCAGTTCGGGACAGGAGGGCGAAAAACCGTTTTTT. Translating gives CASSSGQEGEKPFF.